The clone carrying this T cell receptor (beta chain) appeared once. The data were taken from a study of T cell responses to AZD1222 COVID-19 vaccine. TCRdb keeps only in-frame clones here, not all; method: immunoSEQ multiplex PCR. Here the sample spans around 150,000 clones, around 85% being singletons. The specimen comprised peripheral blood, sampled 28 days after the second dose of the MenACWY control vaccine. The source of this sequence is an adult who received the MenACWY meningococcal vaccine as a control.

CDR3 residues: CASSQTGSGYTF. CDR3 bases: TGCGCCAGCAGCCAAACTGGGTCGGGCTACACCTTC. V gene TRBV4-1 combines with J gene TRBJ1-2; D is ambiguous. The germline gives CDR1 MGHRA, CDR2 YSYEKL. Trimming stripped 2 bases from V and 8 bases from J, with 9 bases between. This CDR3 is built from 12 residues.